The next 26 T cell receptor beta chains were all read from a single sample in a study of blood T cells in healthy people across ages. A J-beta primer mix and a sample-barcoded 5' primer were used in a second PCR of roughly 6 to 12 cycles. TCRdb recomputed calls from the 5' RACE reads with MiXCR, one row per CDR3 protein. The table shows about 1,400,000 distinct CDR3 sequences, with around two fifths occurring only once. The sample taken for sequencing was blood. All receptors derive from a woman under 30 in good health.

The chain carries TRBV11-2 and TRBJ2-1; 12 bases are shared with TRBD2. Trimming removed 8 bases from V and 7 bases from J; junction bases left unmatched: 9. Germline CDR1 is SGHAT and CDR2 is FQNNGV. The CDR3 spans 15 residues. CDR3 region: CASHGLAGRNNEQFF. CDR3 in DNA: TGTGCCAGCCACGGACTAGCGGGGAGGAATAATGAGCAGTTCTTC. Variable domain in full (rest from reference TRBV11-2 and TRBJ2-1): EAGVAQSPRYKIIEKRQSVAFWCNPISGHATLYWYQQILGQGPKLLIQFQNNGVVDDSQLPKDRFSAERLKGVDSTLKIQPAKLEDSAVYLCASHGLAGRNNEQFFGPGTRLTVL.

The chain recombines TRBV11-2 with TRBJ2-7, with 7 bases aligning to TRBD2. Trimming removed 0 bases from V and 2 bases from J; junction bases left unmatched: 19. The CDR3 spans 20 residues. The germline CDR1 and CDR2 sequences are SGHAT and FQNNGV. CDR3 residues: CASSLDWQMTSRIGTYEQYF. CDR3 in DNA: TGTGCCAGCAGCTTAGATTGGCAGATGACTAGCAGGATAGGTACCTACGAGCAGTACTTC. Filled out from reference TRBV11-2 and TRBJ2-7, the complete variable domain reads EAGVAQSPRYKIIEKRQSVAFWCNPISGHATLYWYQQILGQGPKLLIQFQNNGVVDDSQLPKDRFSAERLKGVDSTLKIQPAKLEDSAVYLCASSLDWQMTSRIGTYEQYFGPGTRLTVT.

This clonotype was seen a handful of times. J is TRBJ2-3 and V is TRBV6-5, with D hard to call. The V and J ends lost 6 bases and 4 bases respectively, with 17 bases between them. CDR1 MNHEY and CDR2 SVGAGI come from the germline V gene. The CDR3 covers 15 residues. CDR3 loop: CASRRYPGVSDTQYF. CDR3 sequence (DNA): TGTGCCAGCAGGCGGTACCCGGGCGTCTCAGATACGCAGTATTTT.

This clonotype was recorded once. The chain recombines TRBV28 with TRBJ2-7; a weak D match, TRBD1 (6 bases). The CDR3 runs to 15 residues. CDR1 MDHEN and CDR2 SYDVKM come from the germline V gene. Trimming left V 4 bases short and J 2 bases short, with 15 bases between. The CDR3 protein is CASSSLTGRTYEQYF. CDR3 DNA sequence: TGTGCCAGCAGTTCCCTTACAGGGAGAACCTACGAGCAGTACTTC.

This rearrangement joins TRBV18 to TRBJ2-5; perhaps TRBD2 as D (7 bases). Germline-derived CDR1 and CDR2 are KGHSH and LQKENI. Trimming took 0 bases from V and 4 from J, leaving 12 bases between them. The CDR3 extends over 15 amino acids. CDR3 coding DNA: TGTGCCAGCTCACCACCGGCGGGGGCAGGAGAGACCCAGTACTTC. As protein: CASSPPAGAGETQYF.

This clonotype appeared a few times. The chain is built from TRBV7-9 and TRBJ1-1; 8 nucleotides line up with TRBD1. Germline loops: CDR1 SEHNR, CDR2 FQNEAQ (reference sequence). V trimming: 7 bases; J trimming: 0 bases; junction bases outside the gene matches: 7. CDR3 length: 15 amino acids. Written as DNA, the CDR3 is TGTGCCAGCAACGGACAGGGTTTAGTGAACACTGAAGCTTTCTTT. This translates into CASNGQGLVNTEAFF.

This clonotype has more than one count but fewer than ten. This sequence joins TRBV6-7 and TRBJ2-5; 12 positions agree with TRBD2. TRBV6-7 has ORF status, its function being uncertain. V lost 6 bases and J lost 2; bases outside the gene matches: 10. The CDR3 has 17 amino acids. The CDR3 DNA sequence: TGTGCCAGCAGATATTACCCGGGACTAGCGGGTCAAGAGACCCAGTACTTC. Translation gives CASRYYPGLAGQETQYF.

This clonotype was observed a few times. This chain connects TRBV10-3 to TRBJ1-1, with D maybe TRBD1 (6 bases). The germline gives CDR1 ENHRY, CDR2 SYGVKD. Between the trimmed V and J ends, which lost 0 bases and 3 bases, there was a span of 8 bases. The CDR3 contains 14 residues. CDR3 nucleotide sequence: TGTGCCATCAGTGAGTCGAGGGGGGACACTGAAGCTTTCTTT. Amino acid sequence: CAISESRGDTEAFF.

The chain couples TRBV24-1 to TRBJ2-1, with D perhaps matching TRBD2 (5 bases). This CDR3 is built from 14 residues. V gave up 9 bases and J gave up 8 bases, with 19 bases separating them. The germline CDR1 and CDR2 sequences are KGHDR and SFDVKD. The CDR3 here is CATGAIVASDEQFF. The CDR3 DNA reads TGTGCCACCGGCGCCATCGTAGCGTCGGATGAGCAGTTCTTC.

The J gene is TRBJ2-4, the V gene TRBV12-5; no definite D call. Germline assignment: CDR1 LGHNT and CDR2 FRNRAP. The CDR3 covers 15 residues. V shed 7 bases and J shed 5 bases, with 18 bases lying between them. The CDR3 DNA reads as TGTGCTAGTGCTTACAGTTCCCCAAGGGAAAACATTCAGTACTTC. Its protein is CASAYSSPRENIQYF.

In nucleotides, the CDR3 is TGCGCCAGCAGCTTGGTAAGAGACGCCAACGTCCTGACTTTC. Its protein is CASSLVRDANVLTF. V is TRBV5-1 and J is TRBJ2-6; D ambiguous. Germline V gene lookup returns CDR1 SGHRS and CDR2 YFSETQ. The CDR3 is 14 amino acids. Trimming stripped 0 bases from V and 7 bases from J, with 8 bases between.

The J gene is TRBJ2-1, the V gene TRBV5-1; D is unresolved. Germline CDR1 and CDR2: SGHRS and YFSETQ. Trimming cost V 1 base and J 0 bases, with 11 bases left between them. CDR3 size: 16 residues. The CDR3 protein is CASSLYGMGSYNEQFF. Here the CDR3 DNA reads TGCGCCAGCAGCTTGTATGGGATGGGCTCCTACAATGAGCAGTTCTTC.

The chain has TRBV20-1 and TRBJ2-3; tentatively, D is TRBD2 (5 bases). Germline V gives CDR1 DFQATT, CDR2 SNEGSKA (reference sequence). CDR3 size: 12 residues. Trimming left V 6 bases short and J 4 bases short, with 11 bases between. This chain's CDR3 is CSARRPPDTQYF. The CDR3 DNA reads TGCAGTGCCCGGAGGCCCCCAGATACGCAGTATTTT.

The chain links TRBV12-3 or TRBV12-4 to TRBJ1-4; TRBD1 matches at 7 bases. The CDR3 is made up of 14 amino acids. With V trimmed by 4 bases and J by 8 bases, 7 bases remained unmatched. This CDR3 is CASSSQGVVEKLFF. CDR3 in DNA: TGTGCCAGCAGTTCCCAGGGGGTCGTCGAAAAACTGTTTTTT.

This chain joins TRBV13 and TRBJ1-2; no clear D gene. The germline V gene encodes CDR1 PRHDT and CDR2 FYEKMQ (reference sequence). This CDR3 is 15 amino acids long. Trimming shortened V by 3 bases and J by 3 bases, and 14 bases separated the two germline ends. As DNA, the CDR3 is TGTGCCAGCAGCTTTGTCCCAAACCCTGACTATGGCTACACCTTC. The encoded protein is CASSFVPNPDYGYTF.

This chain links TRBV9 with TRBJ1-1, with D possibly TRBD1 on 6 matching bases. Trimming stripped 3 bases from V and 2 bases from J, with 8 bases between. Germline V CDR1 and CDR2: SGDLS, YYNGEE. This CDR3 is built from 13 residues. The CDR3 spells CASSDRENTEAFF. The CDR3 DNA is TGTGCCAGCAGCGACAGGGAAAACACTGAAGCTTTCTTT.

In nucleotides, the CDR3 is TGTGCCAGCAGTTTAAGTTCCGACCCCTACGAGCAGTACTTC. It yields the protein CASSLSSDPYEQYF. J is TRBJ2-7 and V is TRBV12-3 or TRBV12-4, with D unclear. Trimming stripped 2 bases from V and 2 bases from J, with 10 bases between. The CDR3 totals 14 residues.

The chain joins TRBV12-3 or TRBV12-4 to TRBJ2-3; D not resolved. Trimming cost V 5 bases and J 3 bases, with 15 bases left between them. This CDR3 is built from 15 residues. The CDR3 sequence is CASSPRRTLTDTQYF. The DNA for the CDR3 is TGTGCCAGCAGTCCACGCCGCACCTTAACAGATACGCAGTATTTT.

CDR3 region: CASSVGEEVPNEKLFF. Written as DNA, the CDR3 is TGTGCCAGCAGCGTAGGGGAAGAGGTGCCGAATGAAAAACTGTTTTTT. The chain combines TRBV9 with TRBJ1-4; no reliable D call. Germline CDR1 SGDLS, CDR2 YYNGEE. The germline V and J ends were trimmed by 0 bases and 5 bases, with 14 bases remaining between them. This CDR3 region has 16 residues. The full variable domain, in which reference TRBV9 and TRBJ1-4 provide the parts outside the CDR3, is DSGVTQTPKHLITATGQRVTLRCSPRSGDLSVYWYQQSLDQGLQFLIQYYNGEERAKGNILERFSAQQFPDLHSELNLSSLELGDSALYFCASSVGEEVPNEKLFFGSGTQLSVL.

This clonotype was observed a few times. V usage is TRBV5-1 and J usage is TRBJ2-7; maybe TRBD1 (7 bases). With 4 bases removed from V and 4 bases from J, the gap between germline ends came to 15 bases. Germline V gene sequence: CDR1 SGHRS, CDR2 YFSETQ. The CDR3 consists of 14 residues. CDR3 sequence reads: CASSTPGGLYEQYF. The CDR3 DNA sequence: TGCGCCAGCAGCACCCCAGGGGGGTTGTACGAGCAGTACTTC.

The V call is TRBV3-1, the J call TRBJ2-1; 10 bases align to TRBD2. In germline, CDR1 is LGHDT, CDR2 YNNKEL (reference sequence). The V and J ends lost 3 bases and 16 bases, in that order; junction bases with no gene match: 6. CDR3 length: 12 residues. CDR3 residues: CASSHNSGGFFF. The CDR3, as DNA: TGTGCCAGCAGCCACAATAGCGGGGGGTTTTTCTTC.

This clonotype was seen only once. The rearrangement joins TRBV30 to TRBJ1-1; no definite D call. Germline V gene lookup returns CDR1 GTSNPN and CDR2 SVGIG (reference sequence). CDR3 size: 12 residues. Trimming left V 5 bases short and J 2 bases short, with 9 bases between. For the CDR3, the DNA is TGTGCCTGGCAGGAGGGAAACACTGAAGCTTTCTTT. This encodes CAWQEGNTEAFF.

The rearrangement uses TRBV6-1 and TRBJ2-5, with unresolved D. The J call may be in error: the DNA end matches TRBJ2-7 better. Germline V gene data show CDR1 as MNHNS and CDR2 as SASEGT. The CDR3 contains 12 residues. The CDR3 DNA follows: TGTGCCAGCAGTCCTGATATTTACGAGCAGTACTTC. It translates to CASSPDIYEQYF.

The gene calls are TRBV15 and TRBJ2-2; weak D call: TRBD1 (5 bases). There are 15 residues in the CDR3. CDR1 is LNHNV, CDR2 YYDKDF, per germline (reference sequence). V was clipped by 0 bases and J by 4 bases, with 9 bases between them. CDR3 loop: CATSRDRVSTGELFF. The CDR3 DNA reads as TGTGCCACCAGCAGAGACAGGGTTAGCACCGGGGAGCTGTTTTTT.

The table lists this clonotype with a few counts. This chain links TRBV6-7 with TRBJ1-4, with TRBD1 as a possible D gene (6 bases). TRBV6-7 is designated an ORF whose function remains uncertain. This CDR3 has 18 residues. V shed 4 bases and J shed 0 bases, with 18 bases lying between them. The CDR3 sequence is CASSSPTQGRATNEKLFF. The CDR3 DNA reads TGTGCCAGCAGTTCCCCAACACAGGGACGAGCAACTAATGAAAAACTGTTTTTT.

The V and J genes are TRBV12-3 or TRBV12-4 and TRBJ1-6; D not certain. The V end was cut by 1 base, the J end by 17 bases, with 9 bases between. This CDR3 is 11 amino acids long. The CDR3 here is CASSLGPMVHF. The DNA of the CDR3 is TGTGCCAGCAGTTTAGGCCCTATGGTCCACTTT.